The 18 T cell receptor beta chains reported below all come from one sample, sequenced in a study of human versus mouse CDR3 diversity and MHC coevolution (dated by TCRdb to 2015 to 2018). Library generation was performed with the immunoSEQ multiplex PCR assay. TCRdb took this table from immuneACCESS and kept in-frame rearrangements with V and J called. Such tables lack part of the clones; where checked against another copy, unresolved V genes explain under half of the gap, and the rest is unexplained. The sample data list tens of thousands of clones, and approximately 92% of these were observed just once. Jointly, the top ten make up around 1.3% of the sample. The sample was naive CD4+ T cells from blood. The cell subset or site label, as the study defines it: CD45RO-negative CD62L-positive naive CD4 T cells. These receptors all stem from a person aged 30 to 69 in good health.

V and J are TRBV9 and TRBJ2-1, with 10 bases matching TRBD1. The ends lost 0 bases at V and 6 bases at J; junction bases unmatched: 3. The CDR3 extends over 15 amino acids. Germline V gives CDR1 SGDLS, CDR2 YYNGEE. The CDR3 loop reads CASSVGQGASNEQFF. In DNA, the CDR3 is TGTGCCAGCAGCGTAGGACAGGGGGCGTCCAATGAGCAGTTCTTC.

The chain employs TRBV29-1 and TRBJ2-7, with 8 nucleotides matching TRBD1. The CDR3 consists of 10 residues. From germline, CDR1 is SQVTM and CDR2 ANQGSEA. The V and J ends lost 4 bases and 7 bases, in that order; junction bases with no gene match: 0. The CDR3, as DNA: TGCAGCGTTGGGACAGGGGAGCAGTACTTC. Translated, it gives CSVGTGEQYF.

DNA for the CDR3: TGTGCCAGTACCCCCCCGGGGTTGGGCGAGCAGTACTTC. This codes for CASTPPGLGEQYF. The chain has TRBV19 and TRBJ2-7, with D perhaps matching TRBD2 (5 bases). There are 13 residues in the CDR3. Germline assignment: CDR1 LNHDA and CDR2 SQIVND (reference sequence). V was shortened by 7 bases and J by 6 bases, with 16 bases between the two germline ends.

V usage is TRBV7-6 and J usage is TRBJ1-6; D is unclear. The V and J ends lost 3 bases and 5 bases respectively, with 8 bases between them. This CDR3 has 14 residues. CDR1 SGHVS and CDR2 FNYEAQ come from the germline V gene. The CDR3 region is CASSFLGDNSPLHF. The CDR3 bases are TGTGCCAGCAGCTTTCTTGGAGATAATTCACCCCTCCACTTT.

J is TRBJ2-5 and V is TRBV28; D unclear. The end of the DNA fits TRBJ2-7 better, so the J call may be wrong. Germline CDR1 is MDHEN and CDR2 is SYDVKM. CDR3 length equals 14 residues. The DNA of the CDR3 is TGTGCCAGCAGTCCCCACGTGGCGGTCTACGAGCAGTACTTC. Translated, it gives CASSPHVAVYEQYF.

V usage is TRBV6-6 and J usage is TRBJ2-7; weak D call: TRBD1 (5 bases). The CDR3 is made up of 15 amino acids. The germline V gene has CDR1 MNHNY and CDR2 SVGAGI (reference sequence). The V end was cut by 4 bases, the J end by 0 bases, with 13 bases between. DNA for the CDR3: TGTGCCAGCAGTTCGCCAGGGCTAAGCTCCTACGAGCAGTACTTC. Its protein product is CASSSPGLSSYEQYF.

V usage is TRBV19 and J usage is TRBJ2-3; the D is unclear. CDR1 and CDR2 from the germline V gene are LNHDA and SQIVND (reference sequence). This CDR3 spans 13 amino acids. Between the trimmed V and J ends, which lost 8 bases and 2 bases, there was a span of 11 bases. CDR3 in amino acids: CASEHTNTDTQYF. CDR3 in DNA: TGTGCCAGTGAACATACTAACACAGATACGCAGTATTTT.

The V and J genes are TRBV6-6 and TRBJ1-1, with D possibly being TRBD1 (5 bases). The CDR3 extends over 14 amino acids. Germline V gene lookup returns CDR1 MNHNY and CDR2 SVGAGI (reference sequence). The germline V and J ends were trimmed by 7 bases and 1 base, with 13 bases remaining between them. The CDR3: CASTRTGENTEAFF. The DNA of the CDR3 is TGTGCCAGCACCCGAACAGGAGAGAACACTGAAGCTTTCTTT.

This chain joins TRBV6-1 and TRBJ2-7; the match to TRBD2 covers 8 bases. The V segment lost 5 bases and the J segment 4 bases; nucleotides outside the gene matches: 1. Germline CDR1 MNHNS, CDR2 SASEGT. CDR3 size: 12 residues. As DNA, the CDR3 is TGTGCCAGCAGTAGCGGGGGATACGAGCAGTACTTC. This encodes CASSSGGYEQYF.

This clone appeared a single time. The gene calls are TRBV9 and TRBJ2-6; D call uncertain. V was pared by 3 bases and J by 0 bases, with 7 bases between. CDR1 is SGDLS and CDR2 is YYNGEE in the germline V gene. The CDR3 sequence is 15 residues long. As DNA, the CDR3 is TGTGCCAGCAGCGGAGTCTACTCTGGGGCCAACGTCCTGACTTTC. Protein product: CASSGVYSGANVLTF.

The chain combines TRBV30 with TRBJ2-7, with D perhaps matching TRBD1 (6 bases). CDR1 and CDR2 (germline): GTSNPN, SVGIG (reference sequence). The CDR3 loop spans 11 amino acids. The V and J ends lost 4 bases and 2 bases respectively, with 6 bases between them. The CDR3 sequence is CAWKGAYEQYF. DNA for the CDR3: TGTGCCTGGAAGGGGGCCTACGAGCAGTACTTC.

The chain carries TRBV9 and TRBJ2-1, with a possible D match to TRBD1 (5 bases). This CDR3 spans 16 amino acids. Germline values: CDR1 SGDLS, CDR2 YYNGEE. V lost 0 bases and J lost 0, with 10 bases in between. This chain's CDR3 is CASSVAGQSSYNEQFF. CDR3 bases: TGTGCCAGCAGCGTAGCAGGGCAGAGCTCCTACAATGAGCAGTTCTTC.

As to this clone: Germline is not matched at one junction end, which may reflect a read error. V gene TRBV7-7 combines with J gene TRBJ2-1; 7 nucleotides align to TRBD2. The CDR3 is 14 residues long. CDR1 and CDR2 (germline): SSHAT, FNYEAQ (reference sequence). The CDR3: CASSPGLADNEQFF. CDR3 DNA: TGTGCTAGCAGCCCCGGGCTAGCGGACAATGAGCAGTTCTTC.

As concerns this clone: The sample has other DNA sequences that encode this CDR3 too. J is TRBJ2-7 and V is TRBV18; 7 bases line up with TRBD1. Germline CDR1 KGHSH, CDR2 LQKENI. The junction had 10 bases not matched to a gene; V was cut back by 3 bases and J by 5 bases. The CDR3 length is 15 residues. The CDR3 loop reads CASSPAGTAFHEQYF. The DNA for the CDR3 is TGTGCCAGCTCACCCGCCGGGACAGCATTCCACGAGCAGTACTTC.

This chain links TRBV25-1 with TRBJ2-1; D gene uncertain. The V and J ends lost 7 bases and 8 bases respectively, with 9 bases between them. The germline CDR1 and CDR2 sequences are MGHDK and SYGVNS. The CDR3 spans 11 residues. CDR3 loop: CASTGRYEQFF. In DNA, the CDR3 is TGTGCCAGCACCGGCAGGTATGAGCAGTTCTTC.

The chain recombines TRBV15 with TRBJ1-1; D gene uncertain. Between the trimmed V and J ends, which lost 0 bases and 0 bases, there was a span of 11 bases. Germline CDR1 reads LNHNV; CDR2 reads YYDKDF (reference sequence). This CDR3 contains 16 residues. The CDR3 nucleotides read TGTGCCACCAGCAGAGATCGGGTCACTATGAACACTGAAGCTTTCTTT. Protein: CATSRDRVTMNTEAFF.

The genes are TRBV6-6 and TRBJ1-1, with no clear D. The CDR3 contains 14 residues. Trimming cost V 4 bases and J 3 bases, with 12 bases left between them. Germline V gene sequence: CDR1 MNHNY, CDR2 SVGAGI (reference sequence). The DNA for the CDR3 is TGTGCCAGCAGTTCGGGAGGGAAGCACACTGAAGCTTTCTTT. This gives the protein CASSSGGKHTEAFF.

V and J are TRBV6-5 and TRBJ1-2; 12 bases fit TRBD1. CDR1 is MNHEY and CDR2 is SVGAGI in the germline V gene. J was trimmed by 5 bases and V by 5 bases; bases with no gene match: 6. There are 15 residues in the CDR3. CDR3 loop: CASSRGQGAGYGYTF. In nucleotides, the CDR3 is TGTGCCAGCAGTCGGGGACAGGGGGCAGGGTATGGCTACACCTTC.